This T cell receptor (beta chain) derives from a study of T cell responses to AZD1222 COVID-19 vaccine. Profiling relied on immunoSEQ multiplex PCR, and the TCRdb table lists in-frame clones only, not all of them. There are 150,000 to 180,000 clones in the sample; roughly nine tenths occur only once, and 18% lies in the top ten. The sequencing used peripheral blood, collected on day 0 of AZD1222 vaccination. The sequence was obtained from an adult in good health.

In DNA, the CDR3 is TGTGCCAGCAGCCAAACAGGTCGTTGGAGGGAGACCCAGTACTTC. This codes for CASSQTGRWRETQYF. The chain joins TRBV14 to TRBJ2-5; D could derive from TRBD1 or TRBD2 (5 bases each). Germline CDR1 is SGHDN and CDR2 is FVKESK. The CDR3 is 15 residues long. Trimming shortened V by 2 bases and J by 5 bases, and 15 bases separated the two germline ends.